These 18 T cell receptor beta chains came from one sample sequenced in a study of cytomegalovirus exposure and HLA in healthy donors. This PCR relied on a set of 60 Vbeta primers and 13 Jbeta primers. TCRdb's table, derived via immunoSEQ multiplex PCR, lists solely in-frame clones and lacks some. Found here are roughly 120,000 clones, 86% of them singletons; the top ten hold around 2%. The sequenced sample consisted of PBMCs. Receptors were obtained from a man aged 40-49 years in good health and CMV-seronegative.

There are a few counts of this clone. This chain uses TRBV28 with TRBJ2-1; D perhaps matches TRBD2 (7 bases). Looked up from germline, CDR1 is MDHEN and CDR2 is SYDVKM. The CDR3 contains 16 residues. V was clipped by 4 bases and J by 2 bases, with 15 bases between them. In DNA form, the CDR3 reads TGTGCCAGCAGTTCCGTGGGGGGGGCTCCCTACAATGAGCAGTTCTTC. Amino acid sequence: CASSSVGGAPYNEQFF. Together with reference TRBV28 and TRBJ2-1, the CDR3 gives the full variable domain: DVKVTQSSRYLVKRTGEKVFLECVQDMDHENMFWYRQDPGLGLRLIYFSYDVKMKEKGDIPEGYSVSREKKERFSLILESASTNQTSMYLCASSSVGGAPYNEQFFGPGTRLTVL.

This chain uses TRBV6-1 with TRBJ2-7; D gene ambiguous. Trimming stripped 6 bases from V and 3 bases from J, with 12 bases between. The germline gives CDR1 MNHNS, CDR2 SASEGT. CDR3 length: 13 amino acids. This CDR3 reads CASSHLEDYEQYF. The DNA for the CDR3 is TGTGCCAGCAGCCACTTAGAGGACTACGAGCAGTACTTC.

The rearrangement links TRBV10-3 to TRBJ2-2; TRBD1 matches at 9 bases. The J segment lost 4 bases and the V segment lost 6 bases, leaving 0 bases of the junction unmatched. The CDR3 runs 13 residues. Germline lookup yields CDR1 ENHRY and CDR2 SYGVKD. The CDR3 DNA sequence: TGTGCCATCAGGACAGGGGGCACCGGGGAGCTGTTTTTT. It specifies CAIRTGGTGELFF.

V and J are TRBV19 and TRBJ2-1; the D gene is possibly TRBD1 (5 bases). Germline assignment: CDR1 LNHDA and CDR2 SQIVND (reference sequence). The germline V and J ends were trimmed by 11 bases and 4 bases, with 12 bases remaining between them. This CDR3 comprises 12 residues. In nucleotides, the CDR3 is TGTGCCGCCTCAGGGTATTACAATGAGCAGTTCTTC. Amino acids: CAASGYYNEQFF.

The rearrangement joins TRBV6-5 to TRBJ1-2; 7 nucleotides line up with TRBD1. Trimming removed 2 bases from V and 7 bases from J; junction bases left unmatched: 4. This CDR3 has 13 residues. Germline V lookup: CDR1 MNHEY, CDR2 SVGAGI. CDR3 sequence: CASSYDRVGGYTF. The CDR3 coding sequence is TGTGCCAGCAGTTACGACAGGGTCGGTGGCTACACCTTC.

The chain joins TRBV5-6 to TRBJ2-2; possible D gene TRBD1, 6 bases. CDR3 length: 16 amino acids. Trimming pared 1 base from V and 4 bases from J, leaving 14 bases between. Germline CDR1 reads SGHDT; CDR2 reads YYEEEE. CDR3 in amino acids: CASSLYGQGITGELFF. The DNA for the CDR3 is TGTGCCAGCAGCTTGTATGGTCAGGGGATCACCGGGGAGCTGTTTTTT.

J is TRBJ1-6 and V is TRBV25-1; 8 nucleotides match TRBD1. This CDR3 has 15 amino acids. V was pared by 1 base and J by 5 bases, with 1 base of the junction left unmatched. Germline values: CDR1 MGHDK, CDR2 SYGVNS. CDR3 in amino acids: CASSELDRDNSPLHF. The DNA of the CDR3 is TGTGCCAGCAGTGAATTGGACAGGGATAATTCACCCCTCCACTTT. Supplemented by reference TRBV25-1 and TRBJ1-6, the full variable domain reads EADIYQTPRYLVIGTGKKITLECSQTMGHDKMYWYQQDPGMELHLIHYSYGVNSTEKGDLSSESTVSRIRTEHFPLTLESARPSHTSQYLCASSELDRDNSPLHFGNGTRLTVT.

The gene calls are TRBV6-5 and TRBJ2-7, with TRBD2 as a possible D gene (6 bases). With 6 bases removed from V and 0 bases from J, the gap between germline ends came to 9 bases. CDR3 size: 13 residues. Germline CDR1 reads MNHEY; CDR2 reads SVGAGI. The CDR3 region has the DNA TGTGCCAGCAGACGGGGGTTCTCCTACGAGCAGTACTTC. Protein sequence: CASRRGFSYEQYF.

V and J are TRBV5-1 and TRBJ2-6; 11 nucleotides line up with TRBD2. V was pared by 2 bases and J by 0 bases, with 4 bases of the junction left unmatched. This CDR3 region has 18 residues. CDR1 SGHRS and CDR2 YFSETQ come from the germline V gene. In DNA, the CDR3 is TGCGCCAGCAGCTTAGGCGGGACTAGCGGCTCTGGGGCCAACGTCCTGACTTTC. This codes for CASSLGGTSGSGANVLTF. Drawing the rest from reference TRBV5-1 and TRBJ2-6, the complete variable domain is KAGVTQTPRYLIKTRGQQVTLSCSPISGHRSVSWYQQTPGQGLQFLFEYFSETQRNKGNFPGRFSGRQFSNSRSEMNVSTLELGDSALYLCASSLGGTSGSGANVLTFGAGSRLTVL.

This clone was seen only once. The gene calls are TRBV6-1 and TRBJ1-2; no reliable D call. There are 13 residues in the CDR3. Trimming left V 7 bases short and J 8 bases short, with 17 bases between. Germline CDR1 is MNHNS and CDR2 is SASEGT. The CDR3, as DNA: TGTGCCAGCAATGGATGGGCCTCTTACGGCTACACCTTC. It codes for CASNGWASYGYTF.

The J gene is TRBJ2-2, the V gene TRBV30; no clear D gene. The CDR3 is 13 residues long. Per the germline V gene, CDR1 is GTSNPN and CDR2 is SVGIG (reference sequence). Trimming pared 0 bases from V and 5 bases from J, leaving 7 bases between. CDR3 in amino acids: CAWSVRSTGELFF. CDR3 sequence (DNA): TGTGCCTGGAGTGTCCGTTCTACCGGGGAGCTGTTTTTT.

This sequence joins TRBV5-1 and TRBJ2-5; TRBD2 matches at 7 bases. The CDR3 has 14 amino acids. Germline lookup yields CDR1 SGHRS and CDR2 YFSETQ. Trimming cost V 4 bases and J 0 bases; bases outside gene matches: 3. As DNA, the CDR3 is TGCGCCAGCAGCCTCGGGGGGTACCAAGAGACCCAGTACTTC. It specifies CASSLGGYQETQYF.

This rearrangement joins TRBV11-2 to TRBJ1-3; possibly TRBD1 for D (5 bases). The CDR3 has 17 amino acids. Germline V CDR1 and CDR2: SGHAT, FQNNGV. The V and J ends lost 1 base and 0 bases respectively, with 13 bases between them. CDR3 amino acids: CASSLGRTLFSGNTIYF. The DNA of the CDR3 is TGTGCCAGCAGCTTAGGCCGGACATTATTCTCTGGAAACACCATATATTTT.

In the case of this clone: This sample includes further DNA sequences coding for the same CDR3. CDR3 protein: CASSSGPEAFF. The CDR3 DNA reads TGTGCCAGCAGTTCAGGGCCTGAAGCTTTCTTT. The V gene is TRBV6-5, the J gene TRBJ1-1, with a weak D call TRBD1 (5 bases). Germline assignment: CDR1 MNHEY and CDR2 SVGAGI. Trimming took 4 bases from V and 6 from J, leaving 6 bases between them. The CDR3 totals 11 residues.

This clone was detected only once. The chain has TRBV28 and TRBJ1-2; 10 nucleotides match TRBD1. This CDR3 is built from 13 residues. The junction had 1 base not matched to a gene; V was cut back by 6 bases and J by 3 bases. CDR1 and CDR2 from the germline V gene are MDHEN and SYDVKM. The CDR3 loop is CASRGQGDYGYTF. CDR3 nucleotides: TGTGCCAGCAGAGGACAGGGGGACTATGGCTACACCTTC.

This clone was seen a single time. This rearrangement joins TRBV5-1 to TRBJ1-1, with D unresolved. The V gene lost 0 bases and the J gene lost 2 bases, with 8 bases spanning the gap. The germline V gene has CDR1 SGHRS and CDR2 YFSETQ. The CDR3 loop spans 14 amino acids. CDR3 sequence: CASSLDKPNTEAFF. The CDR3 DNA is TGCGCCAGCAGCTTGGACAAACCTAACACTGAAGCTTTCTTT.

This rearrangement joins TRBV28 to TRBJ1-2, with D perhaps TRBD1 (5 bases). Germline V gives CDR1 MDHEN, CDR2 SYDVKM. CDR3 length: 13 residues. V gave up 6 bases and J gave up 3 bases, with 11 bases separating them. CDR3 protein: CASSPSGHYGYTF. CDR3 nucleotides: TGTGCCAGCAGCCCTTCAGGGCACTATGGCTACACCTTC.

V usage is TRBV27 and J usage is TRBJ2-1; 8 bases fit TRBD1. The J segment lost 7 bases and the V segment lost 6 bases, leaving 17 bases of the junction unmatched. In germline, CDR1 is MNHEY, CDR2 SMNVEV (reference sequence). CDR3 length equals 17 residues. CDR3 in DNA: TGTGCCAGCAGCATCCTCTGGGCAGGGGGCGCGGAGAATGAGCAGTTCTTC. Its protein product is CASSILWAGGAENEQFF.